Each of the 22 T cell receptor beta chains below was sequenced from the same sample in a study of early T cells in non-severe SARS-CoV-2 infection. TCRdb processed the 5' RACE reads anew with MiXCR; each CDR3 protein has one entry. This repertoire shows roughly 93,000 distinct CDR3 sequences, approximately 10% found once; its top ten account for 5.1%. The specimen sequenced was whole blood. The receptors here all came from an adult who was a healthcare worker with PCR-confirmed SARS-CoV-2 infection or an uninfected control (not recorded which).

The V gene is TRBV10-2, the J gene TRBJ2-2; D gene unclear. V was clipped by 8 bases and J by 1 base, with 11 bases between them. The V gene's germline CDR1 is WSHSY and CDR2 SAAADI. CDR3 length: 14 residues. The CDR3 sequence is CASERSENTGELFF. The CDR3 coding sequence is TGCGCCAGCGAGCGCAGCGAGAACACCGGGGAGCTGTTTTTT.

This clonotype was seen a few times. The chain employs TRBV5-1 and TRBJ2-7, with TRBD2 identical over 7 bases. V trimming: 7 bases; J trimming: 4 bases; junction bases outside the gene matches: 8. In germline, CDR1 is SGHRS, CDR2 YFSETQ. The CDR3 consists of 13 residues. The CDR3 loop reads CASAKGLSYEQYF. In DNA form, the CDR3 reads TGCGCCAGCGCCAAGGGACTATCTTACGAGCAGTACTTC.

This clonotype was detected ten times or more. The rearrangement uses TRBV28 and TRBJ1-1; D is unclear. In germline, CDR1 is MDHEN, CDR2 SYDVKM. This CDR3 contains 13 residues. Trimming pared 6 bases from V and 6 bases from J, leaving 14 bases between. The CDR3 nucleotides read TGTGCCAGCAGCAGAGGTCTGGGATCTGAAGCTTTCTTT. Protein: CASSRGLGSEAFF.

This clonotype has a count of ten or more. The chain is built from TRBV7-9 and TRBJ2-7; maybe TRBD1 (6 bases). The germline V and J ends were trimmed by 5 bases and 7 bases, with 12 bases remaining between them. The germline gives CDR1 SEHNR, CDR2 FQNEAQ (reference sequence). The CDR3 consists of 12 residues. DNA of the CDR3: TGTGCCAGCAGCGAGACAGGTGATGAGCAGTACTTC. Its translation is CASSETGDEQYF.

In this sample, this clonotype turned up a few times. V is TRBV2 and J is TRBJ2-7; D gene uncertain. The ends were cut back, 3 bases at V and 3 bases at J, with 9 bases in the middle. CDR3 length: 13 residues. Germline loops: CDR1 SNHLY, CDR2 FYNNEI. CDR3 DNA sequence: TGTGCCAGCAGTGATATAGACTTCTACGAGCAGTACTTC. Translating it yields CASSDIDFYEQYF.

The chain links TRBV28 to TRBJ2-6; D unclear. V lost 6 bases and J lost 1, with 22 bases in between. This CDR3 is 19 amino acids long. Germline CDR1 is MDHEN and CDR2 is SYDVKM. CDR3 coding DNA: TGTGCCAGCAGATTCCCCCTCAAGGGCTCTTTTTCTGGGGCCAACGTCCTGACTTTC. It encodes CASRFPLKGSFSGANVLTF. The complete variable domain, with remaining parts taken from reference TRBV28 and TRBJ2-6, reads DVKVTQSSRYLVKRTGEKVFLECVQDMDHENMFWYRQDPGLGLRLIYFSYDVKMKEKGDIPEGYSVSREKKERFSLILESASTNQTSMYLCASRFPLKGSFSGANVLTFGAGSRLTVL.

This clonotype has a count of ten or more. The V gene is TRBV20-1, the J gene TRBJ2-1; 10 bases agree with TRBD2. With 3 bases clipped from V and 1 base from J, the junction kept 6 bases outside the gene matches. The CDR3 covers 16 residues. Germline CDR1 DFQATT, CDR2 SNEGSKA (reference sequence). CDR3 nucleotides: TGCAGTGCTAGTTTTAGCGGGGGGCTTTCCTACAATGAGCAGTTCTTC. It encodes CSASFSGGLSYNEQFF.

This chain connects TRBV6-1 to TRBJ2-3; no reliable D call. Germline V gene sequence: CDR1 MNHNS, CDR2 SASEGT. V was pared by 7 bases and J by 1 base, with 12 bases between. The CDR3 runs to 14 residues. The CDR3 DNA sequence: TGTGCCAGCACCAAACCCGCGGGCACAGATACGCAGTATTTT. Translated, it gives CASTKPAGTDTQYF.

The V gene is TRBV3-1, the J gene TRBJ2-1, with TRBD2 identical over 8 bases. CDR1 is LGHDT and CDR2 is YNNKEL in the germline V gene (reference sequence). The CDR3 is 16 amino acids. With V trimmed by 3 bases and J by 4 bases, 8 bases remained unmatched. CDR3 sequence reads: CASSHDTSGPYNEQFF. For the CDR3, the DNA is TGTGCCAGCAGCCATGATACTAGCGGTCCGTACAATGAGCAGTTCTTC.

This clonotype appeared many times. The chain employs TRBV19 and TRBJ2-7; 10 bases are shared with TRBD1. CDR3 size: 15 residues. V gave up 4 bases and J gave up 2 bases; unmatched junction bases: 5. Germline V lookup: CDR1 LNHDA, CDR2 SQIVND (reference sequence). The CDR3 reads CASSTAGTGAYEQYF. The CDR3, as DNA: TGTGCCAGTAGTACCGCCGGGACAGGGGCCTACGAGCAGTACTTC.

This clonotype was picked up many times. The CDR3 loop is CASSLGPSGMAETQYF. CDR3 DNA: TGCGCCAGCAGCTTGGGGCCTAGCGGGATGGCAGAGACCCAGTACTTC. V gene TRBV5-1 combines with J gene TRBJ2-5; 9 nucleotides align to TRBD2. The trim removed 0 bases at V and 4 bases at J, leaving 7 bases unmatched. Germline values: CDR1 SGHRS, CDR2 YFSETQ. The CDR3 spans 16 residues.

Ten or more counts support this clonotype. In DNA form, the CDR3 reads TGTGCCAGCATCAGGGACGTTAACTATGGCTACACCTTC. It translates to CASIRDVNYGYTF. This sequence joins TRBV2 and TRBJ1-2; tentatively, D is TRBD1 (5 bases). V was clipped by 7 bases and J by 1 base, with 10 bases between them. The CDR3 contains 13 residues. The V gene's germline CDR1 is SNHLY and CDR2 FYNNEI.

This clonotype has a handful of counts. This chain links TRBV7-6 with TRBJ1-3; 9 bases are a match to TRBD1. The germline gives CDR1 SGHVS, CDR2 FNYEAQ. This CDR3 is built from 18 residues. Trimming at V came to 5 bases and at J to 3 bases, leaving 14 bases not matched to a gene. CDR3 sequence (DNA): TGTGCCAGCAGCCCATGGGGGGCTACAGGGGGCGGTGGAAACACCATATATTTT. The encoded protein is CASSPWGATGGGGNTIYF. Full variable domain (rest looked up from reference TRBV7-6 and TRBJ1-3): GAGVSQSPRYKVTKRGQDVALRCDPISGHVSLYWYRQALGQGPEFLTYFNYEAQQDKSGLPNDRFSAERPEGSISTLTIQRTEQRDSAMYRCASSPWGATGGGGNTIYFGEGSWLTVV.

In this sample, this clonotype turned up many times. The CDR3 sequence is CSVRQGSQETQYF. CDR3 DNA: TGCAGCGTTCGACAGGGGAGTCAAGAGACCCAGTACTTC. The chain carries TRBV29-1 and TRBJ2-5; 8 nucleotides align to TRBD1. Germline V CDR1 and CDR2: SQVTM, ANQGSEA. With 5 bases clipped from V and 2 bases from J, the junction kept 4 bases outside the gene matches. This CDR3 comprises 13 residues. The entire variable domain, with the rest obtained from reference TRBV29-1 and TRBJ2-5, is as follows: SAVISQKPSRDICQRGTSLTIQCQVDSQVTMMFWYRQQPGQSLTLIATANQGSEATYESGFVIDKFPISRPNLTFSTLTVSNMSPEDSSIYLCSVRQGSQETQYFGPGTRLLVL.

This clonotype was counted between two and nine times. This chain links TRBV7-9 with TRBJ1-4; no firm D call. The germline gives CDR1 SEHNR, CDR2 FQNEAQ (reference sequence). V gave up 9 bases and J gave up 4 bases, with 6 bases separating them. This CDR3 contains 11 residues. This CDR3 is CASWGNEKLFF. DNA of the CDR3: TGTGCCAGTTGGGGTAATGAAAAACTGTTTTTT.

This chain uses TRBV5-5 with TRBJ2-7; 11 positions agree with TRBD2. Germline loops: CDR1 SGHKS, CDR2 YYEKEE (reference sequence). V dropped 3 bases and J dropped 2; count of bases not matched to a gene: 7. The CDR3 is made up of 16 amino acids. CDR3 nucleotide sequence: TGTGCCAGCAGCTCCACTAGCGGGGGTCCCCCCTACGAGCAGTACTTC. Its protein product is CASSSTSGGPPYEQYF.

The chain recombines TRBV6-1 with TRBJ1-6; D unclear. There are 14 residues in the CDR3. Germline CDR1 reads MNHNS; CDR2 reads SASEGT. Trimming pared 8 bases from V and 6 bases from J, leaving 14 bases between. CDR3 sequence: CASRRAISNSPLHF. The DNA for the CDR3 is TGTGCCAGCCGCCGAGCCATCTCTAATTCACCCCTCCACTTT.

This clonotype was detected ten times or more. The V call is TRBV2, the J call TRBJ2-5, with 13 bases lining up with TRBD2. Germline V gives CDR1 SNHLY, CDR2 FYNNEI. V lost 8 bases to trimming and J lost 5 bases; unmatched junction nucleotides: 11. The CDR3 extends over 16 amino acids. CDR3 in DNA: TGTGCCAGCTTCTTGAGACTAGCGGGAGGCGGGGAGACCCAGTACTTC. As protein: CASFLRLAGGGETQYF.

At least ten counts were recorded for this clonotype. CDR3 sequence (DNA): TGCGCCAGCAGCTTGGAACACCTTAGCAATCAGCCCCAGCATTTT. Translated, it gives CASSLEHLSNQPQHF. The rearrangement uses TRBV5-1 and TRBJ1-5; D is uncertain. The CDR3 contains 15 residues. Germline values: CDR1 SGHRS, CDR2 YFSETQ. Trimming removed 0 bases from V and 0 bases from J, with 7 bases in between.

V and J are TRBV28 and TRBJ1-2, with D unresolved. This CDR3 is built from 12 residues. The V and J ends lost 2 bases and 5 bases respectively, with 6 bases between them. From germline, CDR1 is MDHEN and CDR2 SYDVKM. For the CDR3, the DNA is TGTGCCAGCAGTTTACAAGAATATGGCTACACCTTC. Translating it yields CASSLQEYGYTF.

The rearrangement uses TRBV20-1 and TRBJ1-1, with 8 nucleotides matching TRBD1. The germline CDR1 and CDR2 sequences are DFQATT and SNEGSKA (reference sequence). Trimming took 6 bases from V and 3 from J; bases not matched to a gene: 9. The length of the CDR3 is 14 residues. The CDR3 DNA follows: TGCAGTGCCAGGACAGGGCTGGGAGACACTGAAGCTTTCTTT. It specifies CSARTGLGDTEAFF.

The chain is built from TRBV12-3 or TRBV12-4 and TRBJ2-7; 13 bases map to TRBD2. J lost 4 bases, V lost 6 bases, and 9 bases had no gene match. The CDR3 is made up of 16 amino acids. The CDR3 sequence: CASSRLAGGRFYEQYF. The CDR3 nucleotides are TGTGCCAGCAGCCGACTAGCGGGGGGACGCTTTTACGAGCAGTACTTC.